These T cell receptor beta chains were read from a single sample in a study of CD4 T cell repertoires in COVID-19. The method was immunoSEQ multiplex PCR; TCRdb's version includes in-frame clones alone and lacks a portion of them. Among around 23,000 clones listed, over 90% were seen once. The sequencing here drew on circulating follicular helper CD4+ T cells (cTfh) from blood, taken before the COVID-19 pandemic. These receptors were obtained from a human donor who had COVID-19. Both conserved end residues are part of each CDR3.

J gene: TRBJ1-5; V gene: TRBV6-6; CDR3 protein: CASITGQGNQPQHF
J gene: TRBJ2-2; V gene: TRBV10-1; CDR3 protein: CASSAGTGELFF
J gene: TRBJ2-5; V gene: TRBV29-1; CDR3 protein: CSVGAGNLKTQYF
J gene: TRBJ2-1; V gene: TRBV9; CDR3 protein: CASSPQRENNEQFF
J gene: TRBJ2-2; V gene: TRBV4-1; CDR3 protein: CASSQHSESGELFF
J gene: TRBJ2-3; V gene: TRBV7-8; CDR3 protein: CASSRVAGVVDTQYF
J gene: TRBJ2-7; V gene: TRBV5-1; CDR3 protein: CASSPGGTGVEQYF
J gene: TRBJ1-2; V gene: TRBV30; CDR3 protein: CAWSVQAPTYGYTF
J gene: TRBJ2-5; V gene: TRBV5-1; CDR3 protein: CASSFGQGETQYF
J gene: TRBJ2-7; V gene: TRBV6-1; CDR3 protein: CASSWERGAYEQYF
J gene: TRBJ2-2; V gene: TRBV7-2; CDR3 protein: CASQLLAGMYTGELFF
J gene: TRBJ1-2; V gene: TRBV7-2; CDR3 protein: CASSPGTVTSYGYTF
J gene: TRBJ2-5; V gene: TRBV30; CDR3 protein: CAWSVNGETQYF
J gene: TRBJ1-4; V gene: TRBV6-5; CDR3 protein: CASSPGQPNEKLFF
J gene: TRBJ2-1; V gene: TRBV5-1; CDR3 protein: CASSLGQPNWSGRKNNEQFF
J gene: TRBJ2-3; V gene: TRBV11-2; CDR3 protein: CASSPGRVDTQYF
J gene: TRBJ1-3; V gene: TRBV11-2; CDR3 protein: CASSLSRGGLGNTIYF
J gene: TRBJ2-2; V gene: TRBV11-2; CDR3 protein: CASSPRQGGFNGELFF
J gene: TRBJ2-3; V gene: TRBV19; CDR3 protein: CASSPDRVLKDTQYF
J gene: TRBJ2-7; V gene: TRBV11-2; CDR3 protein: CASSPQGSIYEQYF
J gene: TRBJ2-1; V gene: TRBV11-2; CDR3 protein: CASSLSRGSNEQFF
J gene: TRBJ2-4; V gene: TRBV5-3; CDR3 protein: CARSLRDRVFSKNIQYF
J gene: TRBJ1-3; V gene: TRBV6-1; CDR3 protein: CASSDRRGTDSSGNTIYF
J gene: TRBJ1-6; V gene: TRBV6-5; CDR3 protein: CASSSLGGADSPLHF
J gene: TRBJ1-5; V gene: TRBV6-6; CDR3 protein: CASSHPRGQSNQPQHF
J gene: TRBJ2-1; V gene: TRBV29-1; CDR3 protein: CSVEGSGGAEQFF
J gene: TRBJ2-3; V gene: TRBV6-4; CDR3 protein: CASKRGPRTDTQYF
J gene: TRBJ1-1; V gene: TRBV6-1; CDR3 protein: CASHFHTEAFF
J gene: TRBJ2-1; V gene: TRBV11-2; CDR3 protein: CASSLDHRELWNEQFF
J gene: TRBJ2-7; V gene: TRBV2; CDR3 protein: CASGKTAYEQYF
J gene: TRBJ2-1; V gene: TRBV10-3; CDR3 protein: CAISELAGGPGEQFF
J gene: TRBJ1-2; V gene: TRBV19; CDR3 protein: CASTGTAQPINYGYTF
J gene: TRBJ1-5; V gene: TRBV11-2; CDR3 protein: CASSLSGDGNQPQHF
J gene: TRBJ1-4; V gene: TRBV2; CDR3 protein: CASTRGPFTNEKLFF
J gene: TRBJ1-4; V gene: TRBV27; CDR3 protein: CASRRQGATNEKLFF
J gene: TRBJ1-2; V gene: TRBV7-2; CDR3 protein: CASSLDWSDYGYTF
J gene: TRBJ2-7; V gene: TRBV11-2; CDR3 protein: CASSLLQGNYEQYF
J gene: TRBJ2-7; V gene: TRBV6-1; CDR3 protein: CASSDLGRAAYYEQYF
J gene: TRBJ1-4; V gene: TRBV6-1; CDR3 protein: CASSVSANEKLFF
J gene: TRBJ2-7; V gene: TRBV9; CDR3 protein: CASSVGTSGEQYF
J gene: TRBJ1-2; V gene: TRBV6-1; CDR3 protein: CASSDTGYYGYTF
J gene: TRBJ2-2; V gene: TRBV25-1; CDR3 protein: CASNEAGNTGELFF
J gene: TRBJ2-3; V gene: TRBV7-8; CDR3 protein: CASSLRLAGVWGSDTQYF
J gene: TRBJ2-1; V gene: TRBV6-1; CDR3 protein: CASSAHGTSGRASNEQFF
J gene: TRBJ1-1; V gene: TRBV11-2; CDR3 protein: CASSPRGGMNTEAFF
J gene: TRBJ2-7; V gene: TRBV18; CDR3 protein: CASSPSVEREQYF
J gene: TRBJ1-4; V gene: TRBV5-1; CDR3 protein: CASSYKGGDEKLFF
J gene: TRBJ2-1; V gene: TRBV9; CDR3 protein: CASSARLAGGYNEQFF
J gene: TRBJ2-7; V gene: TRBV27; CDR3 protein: CASRPTSGSRSYEQYF
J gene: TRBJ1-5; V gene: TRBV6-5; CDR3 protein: CASRPVGGDEQPQHF
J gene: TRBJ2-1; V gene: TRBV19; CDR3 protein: CASSIDRGGIYYNEQFF
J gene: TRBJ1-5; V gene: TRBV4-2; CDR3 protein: CASSPEGVAEPQHF
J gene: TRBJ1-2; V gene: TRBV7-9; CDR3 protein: CASSLEGAGYTF
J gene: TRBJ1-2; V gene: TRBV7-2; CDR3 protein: CASSQGQGAGGYTF
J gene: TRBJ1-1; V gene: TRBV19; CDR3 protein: CASSSTGSTEAFF
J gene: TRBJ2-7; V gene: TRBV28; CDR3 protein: CASSPLGQENSYEQYF